The 15 T cell receptor beta chains reported below all come from one sample, sequenced in a study of blood T cell repertoires in COVID-19. Data came from immunoSEQ multiplex PCR; TCRdb stores just in-frame clones and leaves some out. The sample records some 300,000 clones, approximately 85% being singletons. Sequencing input: PBMCs or T cells enriched from blood (not recorded which). Receptors were obtained from a woman in her thirties who had recovered from COVID-19.

This rearrangement joins TRBV9 to TRBJ2-1; 7 bases map to TRBD1. CDR3 length equals 12 residues. With V trimmed by 2 bases and J by 13 bases, 6 bases remained unmatched. Germline V lookup: CDR1 SGDLS, CDR2 YYNGEE. The CDR3 coding sequence is TGTGCCAGCAGCGTGGGTGACAGGGAACAGTTCTTC. Its protein is CASSVGDREQFF.

The chain employs TRBV3-1 (or the pseudogene TRBV3-2) and TRBJ1-6, with D possibly matching TRBD1 (5 bases). With 3 bases removed from V and 5 bases from J, the gap between germline ends came to 11 bases. CDR3 size: 15 residues. Germline values: CDR1 LGHDT, CDR2 YNNKEL (reference sequence). DNA of the CDR3: TGTGCCAGCAGCCACGCTGACAGTCATAATTCACCCCTCCACTTT. It specifies CASSHADSHNSPLHF.

As DNA, the CDR3 is TGTGCCAGCAGCTTGAACGGAGCCCCATATGGCTACACCTTC. It yields the protein CASSLNGAPYGYTF. The chain couples TRBV5-6 to TRBJ1-2; D ambiguous. This CDR3 is built from 14 residues. V lost 1 base and J 5 bases, leaving 12 bases between the germline ends. Per the germline V gene, CDR1 is SGHDT and CDR2 is YYEEEE.

This clone was recorded only once. The chain uses TRBV9 and TRBJ1-1, with TRBD1 as a possible D gene (6 bases). Germline CDR1 is SGDLS and CDR2 is YYNGEE. The CDR3 is 13 amino acids. Trimming removed 3 bases from V and 6 bases from J, with 12 bases in between. CDR3: CASSARGRSEAFF. The CDR3 region has the DNA TGTGCCAGCAGCGCCAGGGGACGGTCTGAAGCTTTCTTT.

The chain links TRBV28 to TRBJ1-3; TRBD1 aligns across 7 bases. With 2 bases clipped from V and 3 bases from J, the junction kept 4 bases outside the gene matches. This CDR3 contains 15 residues. Germline CDR1 and CDR2: MDHEN and SYDVKM. The CDR3 coding sequence is TGTGCCAGCAGTTTAATCGGGGACAGTGGAAACACCATATATTTT. Its protein product is CASSLIGDSGNTIYF.

CDR3 sequence (DNA): TGTGCCAGCAGCTTGCATATTAGTCCTTCCACAGATACGCAGTATTTT. This encodes CASSLHISPSTDTQYF. V usage is TRBV5-4 and J usage is TRBJ2-3; D uncertain. The CDR3 contains 16 residues. Looked up from germline, CDR1 is SGHNT and CDR2 is YYREEE (reference sequence). Trimming cost V 1 base and J 2 bases, with 14 bases left between them. The complete variable domain, with remaining parts taken from reference TRBV5-4 and TRBJ2-3, reads ETGVTQSPTHLIKTRGQQVTLRCSSQSGHNTVSWYQQALGQGPQFIFQYYREEENGRGNFPPRFSGLQFPNYSSELNVNALELDDSALYLCASSLHISPSTDTQYFGPGTRLTVL.

The V and J genes are TRBV7-9 and TRBJ1-2; TRBD1 aligns across 7 bases. CDR1 and CDR2 (germline): SEHNR, FQNEAQ (reference sequence). The junction had 11 bases not matched to a gene; V was cut back by 3 bases and J by 4 bases. The CDR3 has 16 residues. CDR3 in DNA: TGTGCCAGCAGCTTCCTTACAGGGGCCCCTACCTATGGCTACACCTTC. Translating it yields CASSFLTGAPTYGYTF. The whole variable domain, filled in from reference TRBV7-9 and TRBJ1-2, reads DTGVSQNPRHKITKRGQNVTFRCDPISEHNRLYWYRQTLGQGPEFLTYFQNEAQLEKSRLLSDRFSAERPKGSFSTLEIQRTEQGDSAMYLCASSFLTGAPTYGYTFGSGTRLTVV.

The gene calls are TRBV4-1 and TRBJ1-1, with D possibly matching TRBD1 (5 bases). The CDR3 has 13 amino acids. V dropped 4 bases and J dropped 1 base, with 7 bases sitting between them. CDR1 is MGHRA and CDR2 is YSYEKL in the germline V gene. The CDR3 DNA follows: TGCGCCAGCAGCCCAACAGGGAACACTGAAGCTTTCTTT. Protein sequence: CASSPTGNTEAFF.

This chain uses TRBV14 with TRBJ2-1; 7 bases are a match to TRBD2. CDR3 size: 17 residues. Germline V gene sequence: CDR1 SGHDN, CDR2 FVKESK. Trimming cost V 1 base and J 0 bases; bases outside gene matches: 6. The CDR3 region is CASSQVFGGSSYNEQFF. The CDR3 coding sequence is TGTGCCAGCAGCCAAGTATTCGGCGGGAGCTCCTACAATGAGCAGTTCTTC.

The chain couples TRBV5-6 to TRBJ2-1, with D possibly TRBD2 on 6 matching bases. With 0 bases removed from V and 1 base from J, the gap between germline ends came to 11 bases. Germline CDR1 reads SGHDT; CDR2 reads YYEEEE. The CDR3 runs 16 residues. DNA for the CDR3: TGTGCCAGCAGCTTGGAGGGCGGGGTTTCCTACAATGAGCAGTTCTTC. Its translation: CASSLEGGVSYNEQFF. The full variable domain, in which reference TRBV5-6 and TRBJ2-1 provide the parts outside the CDR3, is DAGVTQSPTHLIKTRGQQVTLRCSPKSGHDTVSWYQQALGQGPQFIFQYYEEEERQRGNFPDRFSGHQFPNYSSELNVNALLLGDSALYLCASSLEGGVSYNEQFFGPGTRLTVL.

The V and J genes are TRBV28 and TRBJ1-6, with a weak D call TRBD1 (6 bases). V lost 3 bases and J 7 bases, leaving 13 bases between the germline ends. CDR3 length equals 15 residues. Germline CDR1 and CDR2: MDHEN and SYDVKM. CDR3 protein: CASSFSTGQNSPLHF. The CDR3 DNA sequence: TGTGCCAGCAGTTTTAGTACAGGGCAAAATTCACCCCTCCACTTT. Full variable domain (missing parts from reference TRBV28 and TRBJ1-6): DVKVTQSSRYLVKRTGEKVFLECVQDMDHENMFWYRQDPGLGLRLIYFSYDVKMKEKGDIPEGYSVSREKKERFSLILESASTNQTSMYLCASSFSTGQNSPLHFGNGTRLTVT.

The chain joins TRBV5-1 to TRBJ2-3; TRBD2 aligns across 8 bases. This CDR3 contains 17 residues. Unmatched junction bases numbered 6, after V lost 0 bases and J lost 0 bases. Germline values: CDR1 SGHRS, CDR2 YFSETQ. The DNA for the CDR3 is TGCGCCAGCAGCTTGGGACGGGGGGGCCAAAGCACAGATACGCAGTATTTT. Protein product: CASSLGRGGQSTDTQYF.

This rearrangement joins TRBV6-6 to TRBJ1-1; no reliable D call. The CDR3 consists of 13 residues. Germline CDR1 and CDR2: MNHNY and SVGAGI (reference sequence). V lost 7 bases and J lost 5, with 14 bases in between. CDR3 bases: TGTGCCAGCACCCGAGACGGGTTAACTGAAGCTTTCTTT. The encoded protein is CASTRDGLTEAFF.

The table lists this clone with a count of one. The V call is TRBV21-1, the J call TRBJ2-5; no check of the table's D call, TRBD2, against the DNA was made. TRBV21-1 is recorded as a pseudogene. This CDR3 contains 14 residues. This CDR3 is CASSKGGIRETQYF. CDR3 DNA: TGTGCCAGCAGCAAAGGAGGGATTCGGGAGACCCAGTACTTC.

This chain connects TRBV7-9 to TRBJ2-7; D is uncertain. Germline-derived CDR1 and CDR2 are SEHNR and FQNEAQ (reference sequence). The CDR3 covers 13 residues. V lost 5 bases and J 2 bases, leaving 10 bases between the germline ends. CDR3 region: CASSTGPAYEQYF. The CDR3 DNA reads TGTGCCAGCAGCACTGGGCCAGCCTACGAGCAGTACTTC.